This is a list of T cell receptor beta chains from one sample in a study of cytomegalovirus exposure and HLA in healthy donors. Assay used: immunoSEQ multiplex PCR; TCRdb lists only in-frame clones, some missing. The data contain about 140,000 clones, about three quarters of them singletons. Sequenced input: PBMCs. The receptors were gathered from a female donor in good health and CMV-seropositive. Both conserved end residues are part of each CDR3. The D gene is left open where the match is weak. A clone size is listed for some rows: how often the clone was seen (once, few, many), or a class if it is expanded.

size: .
J: TRBJ2-3
V: TRBV21-1
D: .
CDR3: CASKRDRADTQYF
DNA: TGTGCCAGCAAGCGGGACAGGGCAGATACGCAGTATTTT

size: .
J: TRBJ2-7
V: TRBV18
D: TRBD1
CDR3: CASSQGAEQYF
DNA: TGTGCCAGCTCACAGGGGGCTGAGCAGTACTTC

size: .
J: TRBJ1-2
V: TRBV28
D: .
CDR3: CASSLFSRNYGYTF
DNA: TGTGCCAGCAGTTTATTCTCCAGGAACTATGGCTACACCTTC

size: .
J: TRBJ1-3
V: TRBV6-5
D: .
CDR3: CASTRGLSGNTIYF
DNA: TGTGCCAGCACTCGAGGGCTCTCTGGAAACACCATATATTTT

size: .
J: TRBJ2-7
V: TRBV18
D: .
CDR3: CASSPEDRSYEQYF
DNA: TGTGCCAGCTCACCAGAAGACAGGTCCTACGAGCAGTACTTC

size: .
J: TRBJ2-3
V: TRBV13
D: .
CDR3: CASSAPRAARSTDTQYF
DNA: TGTGCCAGCAGCGCACCCAGGGCAGCTAGAAGTACAGATACGCAGTATTTT

size: .
J: TRBJ2-1
V: TRBV29-1
D: .
CDR3: CSVVSRGEQFF
DNA: TGCAGCGTTGTCTCCCGGGGTGAGCAGTTCTTC

size: .
J: TRBJ2-7
V: TRBV6-6
D: TRBD2
CDR3: CASSYSGTSGYEQYF
DNA: TGTGCCAGCAGTTACAGCGGGACTAGCGGCTACGAGCAGTACTTC

size: .
J: TRBJ1-4
V: TRBV4-2
D: TRBD1
CDR3: CASSQGRDRGKEKLFF
DNA: TGTGCCAGCAGCCAAGGAAGGGACAGGGGGAAAGAAAAACTGTTTTTT

size: .
J: TRBJ2-3
V: TRBV5-4
D: TRBD2
CDR3: CASSGVSGSVTDTQYF
DNA: TGTGCCAGCAGCGGGGTAAGCGGGAGTGTTACAGATACGCAGTATTTT

size: .
J: TRBJ2-7
V: TRBV5-4
D: TRBD1
CDR3: CASSAPGQGLYEQYF
DNA: TGTGCCAGCAGCGCCCCGGGACAGGGTCTATACGAGCAGTACTTC

size: few
J: TRBJ2-4
V: TRBV15
D: TRBD1
CDR3: CATSRAPGQAEGKNIQYF
DNA: TGTGCCACCAGCAGAGCCCCGGGACAGGCAGAAGGCAAAAACATTCAGTACTTC

size: .
J: TRBJ1-6
V: TRBV7-9
D: .
CDR3: CASSPQVPSSYNSPLHF
DNA: TGTGCCAGCAGCCCGCAGGTTCCCAGCTCCTATAATTCACCCCTCCACTTT

size: once
J: TRBJ1-1
V: TRBV5-1
D: TRBD1
CDR3: CASSAGQGSEAFF
DNA: TGCGCCAGCAGCGCCGGACAGGGTTCTGAAGCTTTCTTT

size: .
J: TRBJ1-2
V: TRBV6-5
D: .
CDR3: CASGRDAFLMGGYTF
DNA: TGTGCCAGCGGGCGGGACGCCTTCCTAATGGGGGGCTACACCTTC

size: .
J: TRBJ1-4
V: TRBV30
D: TRBD1
CDR3: CAWSHLQGPTNEKLFF
DNA: TGTGCCTGGAGTCACCTACAGGGGCCGACTAATGAAAAACTGTTTTTT

size: .
J: TRBJ1-2
V: TRBV2
D: .
CDR3: CASSQRDSSYGYTF
DNA: TGTGCCAGCAGTCAACGGGACTCCAGCTATGGCTACACCTTC

size: .
J: TRBJ1-4
V: TRBV14
D: TRBD1
CDR3: CASSQLTGGHEKLFF
DNA: TGTGCCAGCAGCCAACTTACAGGGGGTCATGAAAAACTGTTTTTT

size: few
J: TRBJ2-7
V: TRBV18
D: .
CDR3: CASSPYLTEQYF
DNA: TGTGCCAGCTCACCATACCTAACCGAGCAGTACTTC

size: .
J: TRBJ2-2
V: TRBV6-1
D: TRBD1
CDR3: CASGYRDREAGELFF
DNA: TGTGCCAGCGGATACCGGGACAGGGAGGCCGGGGAGCTGTTTTTT

size: .
J: TRBJ2-6
V: TRBV27
D: .
CDR3: CASSLTFWKDRNSGANVLTF
DNA: TGTGCCAGCAGTTTAACGTTTTGGAAGGACAGAAACTCTGGGGCCAACGTCCTGACTTTC

size: .
J: TRBJ2-5
V: TRBV27
D: TRBD2
CDR3: CASSPRLGLAVQETQYF
DNA: TGTGCCAGCAGCCCCCGGTTGGGACTAGCGGTCCAAGAGACCCAGTACTTC

size: .
J: TRBJ2-7
V: TRBV9
D: .
CDR3: CASSVMRRGPLGREQYF
DNA: TGTGCCAGCAGCGTGATGAGAAGGGGGCCCTTGGGGAGGGAGCAGTACTTC

size: .
J: TRBJ2-5
V: TRBV19
D: .
CDR3: CASRQKQETQYF
DNA: TGTGCCAGTAGACAGAAACAAGAGACCCAGTACTTC

size: .
J: TRBJ2-2
V: TRBV7-3
D: TRBD2
CDR3: CASSFIPGTSGNTGELFF
DNA: TGTGCCAGCAGCTTCATCCCCGGGACTAGCGGGAACACCGGGGAGCTGTTTTTT

size: .
J: TRBJ1-2
V: TRBV5-1
D: .
CDR3: CASSLEEGLYRYTF
DNA: TGCGCCAGCAGCTTGGAAGAGGGTCTCTATCGCTACACCTTC

size: few
J: TRBJ2-3
V: TRBV11-2
D: .
CDR3: CASSLTWASTDTQYF
DNA: TGTGCCAGCAGCTTAACTTGGGCTAGCACAGATACGCAGTATTTT

size: .
J: TRBJ1-2
V: TRBV30
D: .
CDR3: CAWTPGLHGYTF
DNA: TGTGCCTGGACCCCAGGGCTGCATGGCTACACCTTC